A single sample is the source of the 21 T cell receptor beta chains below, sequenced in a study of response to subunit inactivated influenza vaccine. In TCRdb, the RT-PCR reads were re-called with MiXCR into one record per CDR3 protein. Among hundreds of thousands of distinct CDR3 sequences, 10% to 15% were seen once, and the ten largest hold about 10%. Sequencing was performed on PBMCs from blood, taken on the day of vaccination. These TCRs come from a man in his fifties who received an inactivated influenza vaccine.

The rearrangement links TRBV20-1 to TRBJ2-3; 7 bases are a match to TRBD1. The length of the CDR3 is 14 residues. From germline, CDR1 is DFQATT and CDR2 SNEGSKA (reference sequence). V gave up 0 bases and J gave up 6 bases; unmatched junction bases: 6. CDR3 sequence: CSARDRGFRDTQYF. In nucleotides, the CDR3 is TGCAGTGCTAGAGACAGGGGGTTTCGGGATACGCAGTATTTT.

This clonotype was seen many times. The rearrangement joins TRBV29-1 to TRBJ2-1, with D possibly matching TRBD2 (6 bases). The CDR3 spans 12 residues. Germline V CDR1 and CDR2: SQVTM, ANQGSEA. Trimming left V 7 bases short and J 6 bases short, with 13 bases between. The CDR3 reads CSAAGPRNEQFF. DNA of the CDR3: TGCAGCGCGGCGGGGCCCCGCAATGAGCAGTTCTTC.

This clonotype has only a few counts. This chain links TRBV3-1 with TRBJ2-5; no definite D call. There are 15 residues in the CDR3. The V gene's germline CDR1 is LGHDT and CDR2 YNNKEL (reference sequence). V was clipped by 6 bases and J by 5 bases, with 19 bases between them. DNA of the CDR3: TGTGCCAGCAGAGCCCCGGGCCAGAGATGGGAGACCCAGTACTTC. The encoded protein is CASRAPGQRWETQYF.

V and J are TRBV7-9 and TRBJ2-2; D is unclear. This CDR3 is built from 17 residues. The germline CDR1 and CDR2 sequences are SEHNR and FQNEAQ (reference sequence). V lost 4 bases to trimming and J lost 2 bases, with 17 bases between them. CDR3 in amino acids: CASSSFVWATNTGELFF. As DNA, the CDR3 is TGTGCCAGCAGCTCATTTGTCTGGGCAACAAACACCGGGGAGCTGTTTTTT. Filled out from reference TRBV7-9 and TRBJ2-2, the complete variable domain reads DTGVSQNPRHKITKRGQNVTFRCDPISEHNRLYWYRQTLGQGPEFLTYFQNEAQLEKSRLLSDRFSAERPKGSFSTLEIQRTEQGDSAMYLCASSSFVWATNTGELFFGEGSRLTVL.

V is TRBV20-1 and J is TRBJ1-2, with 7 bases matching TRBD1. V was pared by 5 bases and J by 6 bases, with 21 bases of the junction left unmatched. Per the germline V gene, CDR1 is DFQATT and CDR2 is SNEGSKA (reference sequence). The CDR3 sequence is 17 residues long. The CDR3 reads CSAETGAWGTGTHGYTF. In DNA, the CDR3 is TGCAGTGCTGAAACAGGGGCTTGGGGAACCGGAACCCATGGCTACACCTTC.

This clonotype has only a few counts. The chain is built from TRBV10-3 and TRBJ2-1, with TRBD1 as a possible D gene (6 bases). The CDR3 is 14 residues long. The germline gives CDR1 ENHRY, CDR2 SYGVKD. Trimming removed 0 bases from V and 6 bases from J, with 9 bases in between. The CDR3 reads CAISESLGGNEQFF. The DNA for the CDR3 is TGTGCCATCAGTGAGTCCTTAGGGGGCAATGAGCAGTTCTTC.

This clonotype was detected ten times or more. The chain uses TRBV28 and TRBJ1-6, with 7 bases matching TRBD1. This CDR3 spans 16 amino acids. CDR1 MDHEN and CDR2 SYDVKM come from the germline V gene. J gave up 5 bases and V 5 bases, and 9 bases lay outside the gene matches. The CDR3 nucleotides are TGTGCCAGCAGTCCTATGACAGGGCCCAATAATTCACCCCTCCACTTT. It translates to CASSPMTGPNNSPLHF.

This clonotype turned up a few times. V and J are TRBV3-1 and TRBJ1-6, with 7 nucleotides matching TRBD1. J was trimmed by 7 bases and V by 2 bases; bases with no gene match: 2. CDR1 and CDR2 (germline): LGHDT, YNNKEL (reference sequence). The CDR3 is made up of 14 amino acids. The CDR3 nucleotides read TGTGCCAGCAGCCAACAACAGGGGAATTCACCCCTCCACTTT. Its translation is CASSQQQGNSPLHF.

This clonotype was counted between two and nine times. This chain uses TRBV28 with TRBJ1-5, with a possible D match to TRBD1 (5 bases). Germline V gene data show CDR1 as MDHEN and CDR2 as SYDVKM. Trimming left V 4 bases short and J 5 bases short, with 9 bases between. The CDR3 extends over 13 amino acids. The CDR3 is CASSSTAYQPQHF. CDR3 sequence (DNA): TGTGCCAGCAGTTCGACAGCATATCAGCCCCAGCATTTT. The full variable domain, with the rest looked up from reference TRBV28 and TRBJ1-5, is DVKVTQSSRYLVKRTGEKVFLECVQDMDHENMFWYRQDPGLGLRLIYFSYDVKMKEKGDIPEGYSVSREKKERFSLILESASTNQTSMYLCASSSTAYQPQHFGDGTRLSIL.

In DNA form, the CDR3 reads TGCAGTGCTAGAGATCCTTTGGGCGGGGTTGGCACAGATACGCAGTATTTT. Translating it yields CSARDPLGGVGTDTQYF. The genes are TRBV20-1 and TRBJ2-3, with D possibly matching TRBD2 (6 bases). V lost 0 bases to trimming and J lost 1 base, with 17 bases between them. The CDR3 is 17 residues long. Germline V gene lookup returns CDR1 DFQATT and CDR2 SNEGSKA (reference sequence).

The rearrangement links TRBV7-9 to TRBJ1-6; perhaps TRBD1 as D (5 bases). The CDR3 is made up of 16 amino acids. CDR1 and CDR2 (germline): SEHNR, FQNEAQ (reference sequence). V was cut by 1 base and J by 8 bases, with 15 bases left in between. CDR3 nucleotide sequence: TGTGCCAGCAGCTTAGGTGGTCGAGGGGCGCATTCACCCCTCCACTTT. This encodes CASSLGGRGAHSPLHF. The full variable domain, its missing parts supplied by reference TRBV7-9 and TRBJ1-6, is DTGVSQNPRHKITKRGQNVTFRCDPISEHNRLYWYRQTLGQGPEFLTYFQNEAQLEKSRLLSDRFSAERPKGSFSTLEIQRTEQGDSAMYLCASSLGGRGAHSPLHFGNGTRLTVT.

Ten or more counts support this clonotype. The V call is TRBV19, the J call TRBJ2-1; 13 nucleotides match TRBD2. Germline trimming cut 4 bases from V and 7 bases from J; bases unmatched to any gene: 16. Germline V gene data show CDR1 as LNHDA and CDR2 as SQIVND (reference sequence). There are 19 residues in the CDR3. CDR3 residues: CASSKRGPGLAGVLNEQFF. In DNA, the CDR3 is TGTGCCAGTAGTAAACGGGGACCCGGACTAGCGGGAGTTTTAAATGAGCAGTTCTTC. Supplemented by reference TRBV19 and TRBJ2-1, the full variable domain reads DGGITQSPKYLFRKEGQNVTLSCEQNLNHDAMYWYRQDPGQGLRLIYYSQIVNDFQKGDIAEGYSVSREKKESFPLTVTSAQKNPTAFYLCASSKRGPGLAGVLNEQFFGPGTRLTVL.

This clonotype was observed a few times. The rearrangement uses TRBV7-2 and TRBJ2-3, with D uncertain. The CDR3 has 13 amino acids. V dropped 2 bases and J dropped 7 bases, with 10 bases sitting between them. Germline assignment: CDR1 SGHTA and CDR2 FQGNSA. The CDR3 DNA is TGTGCCAGCAGCTTAATTCAAGGCCATACGCAGTATTTT. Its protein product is CASSLIQGHTQYF.

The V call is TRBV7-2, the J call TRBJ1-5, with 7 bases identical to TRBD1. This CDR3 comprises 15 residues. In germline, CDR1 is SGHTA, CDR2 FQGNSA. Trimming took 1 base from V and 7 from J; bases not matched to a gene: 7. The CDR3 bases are TGTGCCAGCAGCTTAGGCCCCGCAGGGGGACAGCCCCAGCATTTT. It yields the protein CASSLGPAGGQPQHF.

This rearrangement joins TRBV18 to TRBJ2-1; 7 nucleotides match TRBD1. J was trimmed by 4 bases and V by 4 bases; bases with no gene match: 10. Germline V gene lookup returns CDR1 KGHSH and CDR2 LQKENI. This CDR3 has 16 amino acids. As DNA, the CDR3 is TGTGCCAGCTCACTCAACAGGGGCACCCTATACAATGAGCAGTTCTTC. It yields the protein CASSLNRGTLYNEQFF.

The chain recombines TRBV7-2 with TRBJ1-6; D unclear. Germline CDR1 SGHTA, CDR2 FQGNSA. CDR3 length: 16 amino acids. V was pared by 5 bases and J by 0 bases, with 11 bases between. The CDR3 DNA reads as TGTGCCAGCAGCCCCTCGGTTAGCTCCTATAATTCACCCCTCCACTTT. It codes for CASSPSVSSYNSPLHF.

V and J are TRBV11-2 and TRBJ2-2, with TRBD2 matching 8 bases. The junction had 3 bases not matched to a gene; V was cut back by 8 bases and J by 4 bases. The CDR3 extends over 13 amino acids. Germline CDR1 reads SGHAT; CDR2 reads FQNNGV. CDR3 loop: CASQLAATGELFF. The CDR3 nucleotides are TGTGCCAGCCAACTAGCGGCCACCGGGGAGCTGTTTTTT.

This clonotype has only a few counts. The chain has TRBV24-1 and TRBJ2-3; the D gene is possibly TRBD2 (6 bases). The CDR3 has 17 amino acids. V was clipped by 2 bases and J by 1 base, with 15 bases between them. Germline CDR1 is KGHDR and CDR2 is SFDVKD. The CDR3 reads CATSDYITSKGTDTQYF. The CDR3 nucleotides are TGTGCCACCAGTGATTACATCACTAGCAAGGGCACAGATACGCAGTATTTT.

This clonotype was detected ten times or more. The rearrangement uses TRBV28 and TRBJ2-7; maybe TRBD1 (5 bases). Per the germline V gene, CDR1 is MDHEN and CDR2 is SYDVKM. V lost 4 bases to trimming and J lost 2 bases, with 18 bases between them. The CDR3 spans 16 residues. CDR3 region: CASSSLPLSTAYEQYF. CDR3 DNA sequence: TGTGCCAGCAGTTCTCTACCCCTTTCGACAGCCTACGAGCAGTACTTC. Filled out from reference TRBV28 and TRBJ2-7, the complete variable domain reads DVKVTQSSRYLVKRTGEKVFLECVQDMDHENMFWYRQDPGLGLRLIYFSYDVKMKEKGDIPEGYSVSREKKERFSLILESASTNQTSMYLCASSSLPLSTAYEQYFGPGTRLTVT.

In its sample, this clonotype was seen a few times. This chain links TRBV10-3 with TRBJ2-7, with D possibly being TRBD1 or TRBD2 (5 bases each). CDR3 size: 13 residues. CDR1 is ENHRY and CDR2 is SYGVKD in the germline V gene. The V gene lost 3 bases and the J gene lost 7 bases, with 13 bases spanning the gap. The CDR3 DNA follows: TGTGCCATCAGTGAAGGGACCAAGGGGGAGCAGTACTTC. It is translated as CAISEGTKGEQYF.

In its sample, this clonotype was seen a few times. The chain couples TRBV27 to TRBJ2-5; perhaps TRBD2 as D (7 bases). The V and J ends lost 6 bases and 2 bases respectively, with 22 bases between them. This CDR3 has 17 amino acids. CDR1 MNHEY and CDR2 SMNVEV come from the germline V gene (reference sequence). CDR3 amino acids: CASRPDSGGGLQETQYF. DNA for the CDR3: TGTGCCAGCAGGCCCGATAGTGGGGGGGGCCTTCAAGAGACCCAGTACTTC.